Only a few counts were recorded for the clone carrying this T cell receptor (beta chain). The antigen is undetermined. The data stem from a study of cytomegalovirus exposure and HLA in healthy donors. Study observations and caveats: Whilst most TCR sequences proved rare, a subset of public TCRs occurred across many donors.

It was with 60 Vbeta and 13 Jbeta primers that the PCR ran. Measured with immunoSEQ multiplex PCR; TCRdb has only the in-frame clones, and not every one. The data contain some 150,000 clones, roughly 80% of them singletons. The germline V gene encodes CDR1 LNHDA and CDR2 SQIVND (reference sequence). The CDR3 has 15 residues. Trimming stripped 6 bases from V and 0 bases from J, with 14 bases between. Sequencing input: PBMCs. This sequence joins TRBV19 and TRBJ1-1; perhaps TRBD1 as D (6 bases). The sequence was obtained from a man in his forties in good health and CMV-seropositive. The CDR3 nucleotides read TGTGCCAGTAGGGACAGAAGAAGCATGAACACTGAAGCTTTCTTT. Amino acids: CASRDRRSMNTEAFF. Supplemented by reference TRBV19 and TRBJ1-1, the full variable domain reads DGGITQSPKYLFRKEGQNVTLSCEQNLNHDAMYWYRQDPGQGLRLIYYSQIVNDFQKGDIAEGYSVSREKKESFPLTVTSAQKNPTAFYLCASRDRRSMNTEAFFGQGTRLTVV.